These 31 T cell receptor beta chains share one sample of origin, sequenced in a study of T cells expressing NK-cell markers. Following a re-call of the 5' RACE reads, TCRdb has one entry per CDR3 protein and lacks DNA. Its table records about 160,000 distinct CDR3 sequences. The sequencing sample was made of blood T cells: a sorted CD56 or NKG2C T cell subset, CD4+ or CD8+ T cells, or bulk PBMC T cells (not recorded which). These receptor sequences come from a woman aged 18 to 75 in good health.

This chain connects TRBV5-1 to TRBJ1-1; TCRdb's D gene call, TRBD1, goes unchecked for lack of DNA. The CDR3 runs to 15 residues. Germline assignment: CDR1 SGHRS and CDR2 YFSETQ. CDR3 in amino acids: CASSLELPVTTEAFF.

J is TRBJ2-7 and V is TRBV7-3; the D gene TCRdb calls, TRBD1, cannot be checked with no DNA. The CDR3 totals 15 residues. The germline V gene encodes CDR1 SGHTA and CDR2 FQGTGA. This CDR3 is CASSLTPGMRYEQYF.

CDR3 protein: CASSPSGARYEQYF. This rearrangement joins TRBV27 to TRBJ2-7; lacking DNA, the TRBD1 call made by TCRdb goes unchecked. Germline CDR1 and CDR2: MNHEY and SMNVEV (reference sequence). This CDR3 is built from 14 residues.

This chain uses TRBV5-1 with TRBJ2-1; the D call of TRBD2 rests on TCRdb alone, since no DNA is present to check it. CDR3 length: 18 amino acids. CDR1 is SGHRS and CDR2 is YFSETQ in the germline V gene. CDR3 protein: CASRSGGAIKSSYNEQFF.

The chain is built from TRBV15 and TRBJ1-5; the TCRdb call, TRBD1, lacks DNA for checking. The CDR3 contains 15 residues. Looked up from germline, CDR1 is LNHNV and CDR2 is YYDKDF (reference sequence). The CDR3 is CATSRVGGSNQPQHF.

The rearrangement uses TRBV20-1 and TRBJ1-2; TCRdb proposes TRBD1, but this gene call is untestable without DNA. The CDR3 consists of 14 residues. The germline V gene encodes CDR1 DFQATT and CDR2 SNEGSKA (reference sequence). CDR3 sequence reads: CSAIDRGRDYGYTF.

V usage is TRBV7-6 and J usage is TRBJ2-7; TCRdb picks TRBD2, but there is no DNA to check that call. CDR3 length: 14 amino acids. Germline lookup yields CDR1 SGHVS and CDR2 FNYEAQ. CDR3 in amino acids: CASLEGPQDYEQYF.

CDR3: CASKMMAGLGGGYTF. J is TRBJ1-2 and V is TRBV2. The CDR3 extends over 15 amino acids. Germline V lookup: CDR1 SNHLY, CDR2 FYNNEI.

This chain joins TRBV20-1 and TRBJ2-4; with no DNA, the TCRdb D assignment of TRBD2 cannot be verified. CDR1 is DFQATT and CDR2 is SNEGSKA in the germline V gene (reference sequence). This CDR3 is built from 15 residues. The CDR3 region is CSAPGREVAKNIQYF.

The chain uses TRBV20-1 and TRBJ2-2; TCRdb indicates TRBD2, and absent DNA this call remains unverified. CDR1 is DFQATT and CDR2 is SNEGSKA in the germline V gene (reference sequence). The CDR3 runs 15 residues. CDR3 sequence reads: CSASGRASNTGELFF.

The gene calls are TRBV20-1 and TRBJ2-7; the TCRdb call, TRBD1, lacks DNA for checking. Per the germline V gene, CDR1 is DFQATT and CDR2 is SNEGSKA (reference sequence). The CDR3 extends over 14 amino acids. The CDR3: CSAKFGRGRLEQYF.

J is TRBJ1-1 and V is TRBV5-1; TCRdb proposes TRBD1, but this gene call is untestable without DNA. The CDR3 consists of 15 residues. CDR1 and CDR2 from the germline V gene are SGHRS and YFSETQ. CDR3 loop: CASSFGDRSNTEAFF.

This sequence joins TRBV4-1 and TRBJ2-7. The germline V gene encodes CDR1 MGHRA and CDR2 YSYEKL. The CDR3 is 15 amino acids. The CDR3 loop reads CASSQEERSAYEQYF.

The V call is TRBV5-5, the J call TRBJ1-6. The CDR3 contains 15 residues. CDR1 and CDR2 (germline): SGHKS, YYEKEE (reference sequence). CDR3: CASRPWSSYNSPLHF.

The CDR3 is CSARLPADPADEQFF. V is TRBV20-1 and J is TRBJ2-1; as DNA is missing, the TRBD2 call by TCRdb cannot be tested. The CDR3 length is 15 residues. CDR1 is DFQATT, CDR2 SNEGSKA, per germline (reference sequence).

The chain is built from TRBV27 and TRBJ2-1; no DNA is available, so the TRBD1 call from TCRdb remains unchecked. The CDR3 covers 14 residues. Germline V lookup: CDR1 MNHEY, CDR2 SMNVEV (reference sequence). The CDR3 loop reads CASSSRTGDNEQFF.

The CDR3: CASSLLGGGAGGYTF. V gene TRBV28 combines with J gene TRBJ1-2; no DNA is available, so the TRBD1 call from TCRdb remains unchecked. This CDR3 is built from 15 residues. Germline V gene lookup returns CDR1 MDHEN and CDR2 SYDVKM.

The chain uses TRBV6-2 or TRBV6-3 and TRBJ2-7; TCRdb designates TRBD1, a call that cannot be tested without DNA. The CDR3 is 17 residues long. CDR1 is MNHEY and CDR2 is SVGEGT in the germline V gene. CDR3 amino acids: CASSYLRIDRSFYEQYF.

This rearrangement joins TRBV9 to TRBJ2-1; TCRdb outputs TRBD1, but without DNA this stays unchecked. The CDR3 loop spans 15 amino acids. Per the germline V gene, CDR1 is SGDLS and CDR2 is YYNGEE. Here the CDR3 reads CASSVVAGLGDEQFF.

V usage is TRBV7-2 and J usage is TRBJ2-1. CDR3 length equals 13 residues. Germline assignment: CDR1 SGHTA and CDR2 FQGNSA. The CDR3 is CASGLAGINEQFF.

The J gene is TRBJ2-7, the V gene TRBV29-1; the TCRdb D gene call, TRBD1, has no DNA to confirm it. The CDR3 has 16 residues. In germline, CDR1 is SQVTM, CDR2 ANQGSEA. The CDR3 spells CSVEDLRGATSYEQYF.

This sequence joins TRBV12-3 or TRBV12-4 and TRBJ2-3; TCRdb designates TRBD1, a call that cannot be tested without DNA. The CDR3 sequence is 13 residues long. The CDR3 is CASRQVGGDTQYF.

The chain recombines TRBV4-1 with TRBJ1-1; TCRdb outputs TRBD1, but without DNA this stays unchecked. The CDR3 is 16 residues long. Germline V gives CDR1 MGHRA, CDR2 YSYEKL. CDR3 sequence reads: CASSLTRQPGNTEAFF.

This chain joins TRBV30 and TRBJ2-5. Looked up from germline, CDR1 is GTSNPN and CDR2 is SVGIG (reference sequence). The CDR3 covers 12 residues. CDR3 sequence reads: CAWNPDGGTQYF.

V usage is TRBV15 and J usage is TRBJ2-3; there is no DNA to check the TCRdb D call of TRBD2. This CDR3 is built from 14 residues. From germline, CDR1 is LNHNV and CDR2 YYDKDF (reference sequence). The CDR3 spells CATSRGGLGDTQYF.

The chain combines TRBV20-1 with TRBJ2-5; TCRdb's D gene call, TRBD2, goes unchecked for lack of DNA. The CDR3 is 14 residues long. In germline, CDR1 is DFQATT, CDR2 SNEGSKA (reference sequence). The CDR3: CSARSGLGEETQYF.

The chain recombines TRBV2 with TRBJ2-3; TCRdb names TRBD2, which stays unverified in the absence of DNA. There are 16 residues in the CDR3. In germline, CDR1 is SNHLY, CDR2 FYNNEI. The CDR3 loop reads CASSDDAGGPADTQYF.

This chain links TRBV6-1 with TRBJ1-2; the D call from TCRdb, TRBD1, cannot be confirmed without DNA. The CDR3 is 14 residues long. The germline CDR1 and CDR2 sequences are MNHNS and SASEGT. The CDR3 protein is CASRPLGARQGYTF.

The chain's CDR3 is CASTSGRMNTEAFF. The chain employs TRBV2 and TRBJ1-1. Germline V gives CDR1 SNHLY, CDR2 FYNNEI. The CDR3 extends over 14 amino acids. Full variable domain (remainder filled in from reference TRBV2 and TRBJ1-1): EPEVTQTPSHQVTQMGQEVILRCVPISNHLYFYWYRQILGQKVEFLVSFYNNEISEKSEIFDDQFSVERPDGSNFTLKIRSTKLEDSAMYFCASTSGRMNTEAFFGQGTRLTVV.

The V call is TRBV3-1, the J call TRBJ1-1; lacking DNA, the TRBD1 call made by TCRdb goes unchecked. The germline V gene encodes CDR1 LGHDT and CDR2 YNNKEL (reference sequence). This CDR3 region has 15 residues. CDR3 in amino acids: CASSPPHPGDTEAFF.

This chain's CDR3 is CATSDSGTSGRTGGWYEQFF. The gene calls are TRBV24-1 and TRBJ2-1; TCRdb names TRBD2, which stays unverified in the absence of DNA. Germline lookup yields CDR1 KGHDR and CDR2 SFDVKD. This CDR3 spans 20 amino acids.